This T cell receptor (beta chain) originates from a study of shared clonotypes between healthy human individuals. With respect to this clone: Its antigen is unknown.

Study results and caveats: Non-shared clonotypes showed lower generation probabilities than clonotypes common to all four donors. Sharing across four donors was highest in naive CD4 (roughly 5%) and lowest in memory CD8 (approximately 0.4%).

The input for sorted-subset replicate PCRs was approximately 200 ng DNA, about 30,000 T cell genomes. In the original processing: Quality scores were absent from the junction-only immunoSEQ sequences, so filtering differed. TCRdb's table, derived via immunoSEQ multiplex PCR, lists solely in-frame clones and lacks some. That table furnishes V, J and clone size, whereas the DNA furnished D and trimming. The sample lists 1.4 million or so clones, approximately 98.5% occurring once. The sample consisted of naive CD4+ T cells sorted from blood. Indicated subset: CD45RA+ positively selected. This TCR came from a man aged 25-45 years in good health.

The CDR3 here is CASSPGLAGWDTQYF. The CDR3 bases are TGTGCCAGCAGTCCGGGACTAGCGGGATGGGATACGCAGTATTTT. The chain couples TRBV6-6 to TRBJ2-3; 13 bases align to TRBD2. From germline, CDR1 is MNHNY and CDR2 SVGAGI (reference sequence). V dropped 5 bases and J dropped 6; count of bases not matched to a gene: 5. This CDR3 has 15 residues.